This entry lists 19 T cell receptor beta chains sequenced from one sample in a study of regulatory T cells in long-lasting Graves disease. The authors built TCR beta libraries using iRepertoire HTBI primers and Arm-PCR of CDR3 regions. MiXCR was run by TCRdb on the multiplex PCR reads, yielding one entry per CDR3 protein. The sample lists hundreds of thousands of distinct CDR3 sequences, under 25% occurring once. Documented time point: persistent/refractory GD, antithyroid drugs over 5 years with positive TRAb. Generation of the TCR library employed RNA extracted from PBMCs. This material consisted of peripheral blood mononuclear cells (PBMCs), taken when the disease was refractory, from a patient treated with antithyroid drugs. These receptors were collected from a female donor with Graves disease.

The gene calls are TRBV5-6 and TRBJ2-7, with 12 bases fitting TRBD2. CDR3 length equals 18 residues. Germline CDR1 and CDR2: SGHDT and YYEEEE. The junction had 9 bases not matched to a gene; V was cut back by 2 bases and J by 0 bases. The CDR3 DNA reads TGTGCCAGCAGCTTTCTAGCGGGAGGGCCAGCGAGCTCCTACGAGCAGTACTTC. Encoded protein: CASSFLAGGPASSYEQYF.

This clonotype was recorded many times. The chain employs TRBV29-1 and TRBJ1-2; weak D call: TRBD1 (5 bases). Trimming took 4 bases from V and 7 from J, leaving 19 bases between them. Germline assignment: CDR1 SQVTM and CDR2 ANQGSEA. This CDR3 spans 14 amino acids. The CDR3 nucleotides are TGCAGCGTTGGATTTAGTAGGCAGGGTGGTGGCTACACCTTC. This gives the protein CSVGFSRQGGGYTF.

In this sample, this clonotype turned up a few times. V usage is TRBV25-1 and J usage is TRBJ2-7, with 8 bases fitting TRBD2. The V segment lost 1 base and the J segment 0 bases; nucleotides outside the gene matches: 5. The germline V gene encodes CDR1 MGHDK and CDR2 SYGVNS. There are 16 residues in the CDR3. CDR3 sequence (DNA): TGTGCCAGCAGTGAATCAGTAGCGGGGAGCTCCTACGAGCAGTACTTC. It specifies CASSESVAGSSYEQYF.

Ten or more counts support this clonotype. This rearrangement joins TRBV11-2 to TRBJ2-7; D remains ambiguous. CDR3 size: 14 residues. Germline assignment: CDR1 SGHAT and CDR2 FQNNGV. V was cut by 3 bases and J by 3 bases, with 12 bases left in between. CDR3 DNA sequence: TGTGCCAGCAGCTTCCGTAAAACCTACTACGAGCAGTACTTC. Translated: CASSFRKTYYEQYF.

This clonotype was found a few times. The chain joins TRBV3-1 to TRBJ2-2, with 9 bases that match TRBD1. The CDR3 runs 15 residues. Germline assignment: CDR1 LGHDT and CDR2 YNNKEL (reference sequence). With V trimmed by 6 bases and J by 8 bases, 10 bases remained unmatched. Here the CDR3 reads CASRRTGAHLGELFF. The CDR3 coding sequence is TGTGCCAGCAGAAGGACAGGGGCGCACTTGGGGGAGCTGTTTTTT.

Only a few counts were recorded for this clonotype. The CDR3 sequence is CATSRDRDVGGYTF. CDR3 coding DNA: TGTGCCACCAGCAGAGACCGGGACGTCGGGGGCTACACCTTC. The chain has TRBV15 and TRBJ1-2; D might be TRBD1 (5 bases). The CDR3 is 14 amino acids. V shed 0 bases and J shed 8 bases, with 13 bases lying between them. Germline V gene lookup returns CDR1 LNHNV and CDR2 YYDKDF (reference sequence).

This clonotype was counted many times. The chain joins TRBV7-9 to TRBJ2-7, with TRBD1 as a possible D gene (6 bases). The germline V gene encodes CDR1 SEHNR and CDR2 FQNEAQ (reference sequence). CDR3 length: 14 residues. Trimming cost V 3 bases and J 5 bases, with 14 bases left between them. The CDR3 coding sequence is TGTGCCAGCAGCTTGGGCAGGGGCAGGAACGAGCAGTACTTC. It yields the protein CASSLGRGRNEQYF.

This clonotype showed up just a few times. This chain connects TRBV7-9 to TRBJ2-7; D may be TRBD2 (5 bases). This CDR3 has 13 amino acids. The germline V gene encodes CDR1 SEHNR and CDR2 FQNEAQ (reference sequence). The ends were cut back, 8 bases at V and 0 bases at J, with 11 bases in the middle. CDR3 in DNA: TGTGCCAGCCAAGAGGGCAACTCCTACGAGCAGTACTTC. Translation: CASQEGNSYEQYF.

This clonotype was picked up many times. The chain uses TRBV11-1 and TRBJ2-5; no clear D gene. Trimming stripped 5 bases from V and 7 bases from J, with 17 bases between. The CDR3 consists of 14 residues. Germline V gene data show CDR1 as SGHAT and CDR2 as FQDESV (reference sequence). The CDR3 DNA sequence: TGTGCCAGCAGCCCCAAGGATGACGCATGGACCCAGTACTTC. This encodes CASSPKDDAWTQYF.

At least ten counts were recorded for this clonotype. J is TRBJ2-7 and V is TRBV28; 7 bases map to TRBD1. The CDR3 length is 13 residues. Losses at the gene ends were 7 bases for V and 3 bases for J; bases not matched to a gene: 6. Looked up from germline, CDR1 is MDHEN and CDR2 is SYDVKM. CDR3 loop: CASIPAGGYEQYF. The CDR3 DNA reads TGTGCCAGCATCCCTGCAGGGGGCTACGAGCAGTACTTC.

This clonotype was seen at least ten times. V usage is TRBV12-3 or TRBV12-4 and J usage is TRBJ2-5; TRBD1 might be the D (6 bases). The V and J ends lost 6 bases and 5 bases respectively, with 10 bases between them. CDR3 size: 12 residues. Here the CDR3 DNA reads TGTGCCAGCAGGACTCAGGGGGAGACCCAGTACTTC. Translated: CASRTQGETQYF.

V and J are TRBV20-1 and TRBJ1-1, with D maybe TRBD1 (5 bases). This CDR3 has 16 residues. V was shortened by 1 base and J by 0 bases, with 15 bases between the two germline ends. The germline CDR1 and CDR2 sequences are DFQATT and SNEGSKA (reference sequence). The CDR3 is CSARGASRAVNTEAFF. DNA for the CDR3: TGCAGTGCTAGAGGCGCCTCCAGGGCAGTGAACACTGAAGCTTTCTTT.

The chain couples TRBV4-2 to TRBJ2-1; 7 nucleotides line up with TRBD1. The CDR3 runs to 16 residues. Germline V lookup: CDR1 LGHNA, CDR2 YNFKEQ. The V and J ends lost 4 bases and 6 bases, in that order; junction bases with no gene match: 12. In nucleotides, the CDR3 is TGTGCCAGCAGCCCCCTACAGGGGATGAGGGGCAATGAGCAGTTCTTC. The encoded protein is CASSPLQGMRGNEQFF.

The chain combines TRBV5-1 with TRBJ1-5, with TRBD1 matching 8 bases. Germline CDR1 and CDR2: SGHRS and YFSETQ. There are 16 residues in the CDR3. The V and J ends lost 0 bases and 1 base, in that order; junction bases with no gene match: 3. As DNA, the CDR3 is TGCGCCAGCAGCTTGGTTCAGGGGGCCAGCAATCAGCCCCAGCATTTT. It specifies CASSLVQGASNQPQHF.

The sample holds many counts of this clonotype. The V call is TRBV6-2 or TRBV6-3, the J call TRBJ2-7, with D hard to call. Looked up from germline, CDR1 is MNHEY and CDR2 is SVGEGT. V was trimmed by 2 bases and J by 2 bases, leaving 10 bases between them. This CDR3 is 14 amino acids long. The CDR3 region is CASSYLGLTYEQYF. CDR3 nucleotide sequence: TGTGCCAGCAGTTACCTAGGGCTTACCTACGAGCAGTACTTC.

Concerning this clonotype itself: A read error may explain this, as a much larger clone is one base away. The chain carries TRBV6-5 and TRBJ2-2; D is unclear. CDR1 and CDR2 from the germline V gene are MNHEY and SVGAGI. The CDR3 loop spans 13 amino acids. Here the CDR3 DNA reads TGTGCCGGCAGTTATTATGGAACCGGGGAGCTGTTTTTT. Translating it yields CAGSYYGTGELFF.

The table lists this clonotype with many counts. This chain links TRBV6-2 or TRBV6-3 with TRBJ2-4; 8 bases match TRBD1. J lost 2 bases, V lost 5 bases, and 5 bases had no gene match. From germline, CDR1 is MNHEY and CDR2 SVGEGT. CDR3 length equals 15 residues. The CDR3 region is CASSHTGGTKNIQYF. Written as DNA, the CDR3 is TGTGCCAGCAGTCATACAGGGGGGACCAAAAACATTCAGTACTTC.

This clonotype has just a few counts. This chain connects TRBV5-1 to TRBJ1-4; D remains unclear. This CDR3 has 14 amino acids. Germline V gene sequence: CDR1 SGHRS, CDR2 YFSETQ. Trimming left V 3 bases short and J 7 bases short, with 13 bases between. The CDR3 region has the DNA TGCGCCAGCAGCTCGGAGCGGGTTTCTGAAAAACTGTTTTTT. Encoded protein: CASSSERVSEKLFF.

The table lists this clonotype with many counts. This chain connects TRBV20-1 to TRBJ1-1; no clear D gene. Trimming took 3 bases from V and 2 from J, leaving 22 bases between them. The CDR3 loop spans 17 amino acids. Germline V CDR1 and CDR2: DFQATT, SNEGSKA (reference sequence). CDR3 in DNA: TGCAGTGCTAGTGAGTTGGGGTGGCAGAATAAAAACACTGAAGCTTTCTTT. It is translated as CSASELGWQNKNTEAFF.